Below, one T cell receptor (beta chain) is given with its context. The germline V gene has CDR1 MNHEY and CDR2 SVGAGI. The CDR3 length is 14 residues. V lost 2 bases and J lost 3, with 10 bases in between. Authors' data handling: How many nucleated cells were present was estimated from reference gene primer amplification. Measured with immunoSEQ multiplex PCR; TCRdb has only the in-frame clones, and not every one. Clonal size and the V and J genes are those of that table, whereas D and trimming came from the DNA. The table lists under 300,000 clones, 82% of them singletons. This sample was taken from a study of blood T cell repertoires in COVID-19. Across the study: The United States, Italy and Spain were the sources of the acute and convalescent COVID-19 samples. PBMCs, B-cell-depleted T cells, or T cells provided the cDNA or gDNA that made up the material.

The sequencing sample was made of peripheral blood. The chain links TRBV6-5 to TRBJ1-2; tentatively, D is TRBD1 (5 bases). The sequence was collected from a woman aged 60 to 75 with active or convalescent COVID-19. The CDR3: CASSYGQGDYGYTF. Here the CDR3 DNA reads TGTGCCAGCAGTTACGGGCAGGGTGACTATGGCTACACCTTC.